This TCR beta chain was identified during a study of shared clonotypes between healthy human individuals. For the study at large: The composition of the donors was a couple of women and a few men aged 18 to 49.

The data were produced by immunoSEQ multiplex PCR, yet TCRdb's version contains in-frame clones alone and is incomplete. The sample holds over a million clones, more than 95% seen once. Germline values: CDR1 WNHNN, CDR2 SYGVQD (reference sequence). CDR3 size: 14 residues. V shed 5 bases, J shed 7 bases, and the junction held 7 bases outside the gene matches. This clone was observed a handful of times. Investigators divided CD4+ cells into CD45RA+ naive and CD45RA-negative memory subsets. The sequence was obtained from a man younger than 40 in good health. V and J are TRBV10-1 and TRBJ1-4; 7 nucleotides align to TRBD1. Material: naive CD4+ T cells sorted from blood. The subset was: CD45RA+ positively selected. CDR3 region: CASSKQGIGEKLFF. The CDR3 coding sequence is TGCGCCAGCAGTAAACAGGGGATTGGTGAAAAACTGTTTTTT.